The 30 T cell receptor beta chains below all came from one sample that was sequenced in a study of CD8 T cells in ankylosing spondylitis. MiXCR, applied by TCRdb to the 5' RACE reads, yields one record per CDR3 protein. The top ten clones hold approximately 16% of a sample with some 150,000 distinct CDR3 sequences, 40% to 50% of them seen once. Sequencing was performed on synovial fluid, either unsorted or a sorted T cell fraction (not recorded which). These receptors originate from a male donor with ankylosing spondylitis.

J is TRBJ2-7 and V is TRBV6-1; 11 bases agree with TRBD2. Unmatched junction bases numbered 3, after V lost 6 bases and J lost 5 bases. Germline V lookup: CDR1 MNHNS, CDR2 SASEGT. The CDR3 covers 13 residues. In DNA form, the CDR3 reads TGTGCCAGCAGGACTAGCGGGGTCAACGAGCAGTACTTC. It yields the protein CASRTSGVNEQYF.

This chain links TRBV4-2 with TRBJ1-1, with D uncertain. From germline, CDR1 is LGHNA and CDR2 YNFKEQ. The CDR3 length is 13 residues. The ends were cut back, 7 bases at V and 3 bases at J, with 12 bases in the middle. The CDR3 here is CASTPVGYTEAFF. The CDR3 DNA reads as TGTGCCAGCACCCCAGTGGGGTACACTGAAGCTTTCTTT.

The chain's CDR3 is CASSSTLPTGELFF. The DNA of the CDR3 is TGTGCCAGCAGTTCCACACTTCCCACCGGGGAGCTGTTTTTT. The V gene is TRBV6-2 or TRBV6-3, the J gene TRBJ2-2; no clear D. Germline assignment: CDR1 MNHEY and CDR2 SVGEGT. This CDR3 spans 14 amino acids. The V end was cut by 4 bases, the J end by 4 bases, with 10 bases between.

The V and J genes are TRBV7-2 and TRBJ1-2, with D hard to call. The CDR3 extends over 14 amino acids. Trimming stripped 2 bases from V and 3 bases from J, with 10 bases between. Germline V gene sequence: CDR1 SGHTA, CDR2 FQGNSA. CDR3 residues: CASSLLSSYYGYTF. The CDR3 DNA sequence: TGTGCCAGCAGCTTATTGTCGTCTTACTATGGCTACACCTTC.

The rearrangement uses TRBV5-4 and TRBJ2-7; TRBD2 agrees at 8 bases. This CDR3 spans 16 amino acids. V trimming: 6 bases; J trimming: 1 base; junction bases outside the gene matches: 12. Germline V gene lookup returns CDR1 SGHNT and CDR2 YYREEE (reference sequence). This chain's CDR3 is CASTLGREVGSYEQYF. CDR3 DNA: TGTGCCAGCACCCTTGGGCGGGAGGTTGGGTCCTACGAGCAGTACTTC.

The chain carries TRBV7-8 and TRBJ2-5; D is undetermined. V lost 1 base and J lost 2, with 11 bases in between. Per germline, CDR1 SGHVS and CDR2 FQNEAQ. This CDR3 has 15 amino acids. CDR3 bases: TGTGCCAGCAGCTTAGAGGTCCAGAGACAAGAGACCCAGTACTTC. Encoded protein: CASSLEVQRQETQYF.

This clonotype was observed a few times. The chain uses TRBV20-1 and TRBJ2-5; D is possibly TRBD1 or TRBD2 (6 bases each). The CDR3 runs to 14 residues. The germline gives CDR1 DFQATT, CDR2 SNEGSKA (reference sequence). V lost 7 bases and J 0 bases, leaving 15 bases between the germline ends. The CDR3 nucleotides are TGCAGTGATGTGGGGGGCCTGTACCAAGAGACCCAGTACTTC. Translated: CSDVGGLYQETQYF.

The J gene is TRBJ2-1, the V gene TRBV18, with 8 bases matching TRBD2. Germline assignment: CDR1 KGHSH and CDR2 LQKENI. Trimming cost V 3 bases and J 16 bases; bases outside gene matches: 8. The CDR3 sequence is 12 residues long. CDR3 residues: CASSPPGTRIFF. In DNA, the CDR3 is TGTGCCAGCTCACCCCCCGGGACTAGGATATTCTTC. Filled out from reference TRBV18 and TRBJ2-1, the complete variable domain reads NAGVMQNPRHLVRRRGQEARLRCSPMKGHSHVYWYRQLPEEGLKFMVYLQKENIIDESGMPKERFSAEFPKEGPSILRIQQVVRGDSAAYFCASSPPGTRIFFGPGTRLTVL.

This chain links TRBV12-3 or TRBV12-4 with TRBJ2-7; 7 bases line up with TRBD2. V dropped 6 bases and J dropped 2; count of bases not matched to a gene: 13. CDR3 length equals 16 residues. CDR3 in amino acids: CASSYDLAGPPYEQYF. The CDR3 nucleotides read TGTGCCAGCAGCTACGACTTAGCGGGCCCTCCCTACGAGCAGTACTTC.

The table lists this clonotype with a few counts. The V gene is TRBV5-1, the J gene TRBJ1-2, with a possible D match to TRBD1 (5 bases). Between the trimmed V and J ends, which lost 6 bases and 4 bases, there was a span of 13 bases. CDR3 length equals 13 residues. Germline CDR1 reads SGHRS; CDR2 reads YFSETQ. CDR3 sequence: CASKTGGLYGYTF. The CDR3 DNA sequence: TGCGCCAGCAAGACGGGGGGACTCTATGGCTACACCTTC.

V gene TRBV13 combines with J gene TRBJ2-3, with no clear D. CDR3 length: 14 residues. In germline, CDR1 is PRHDT, CDR2 FYEKMQ (reference sequence). Deletions cut 0 bases from V and 1 base from J, with 5 bases between. The DNA for the CDR3 is TGTGCCAGCAGCTTAGGTCTCCGCACAGATACGCAGTATTTT. The encoded protein is CASSLGLRTDTQYF.

The rearrangement joins TRBV4-3 to TRBJ2-3, with 9 bases aligning to TRBD2. The germline gives CDR1 LGHNA, CDR2 YSLEER. The CDR3 has 16 amino acids. J was trimmed by 6 bases and V by 0 bases; bases with no gene match: 7. This CDR3 reads CASSQEWREGHDTQYF. CDR3 nucleotides: TGCGCCAGCAGCCAAGAATGGCGGGAGGGCCATGATACGCAGTATTTT.

The chain carries TRBV12-3 or TRBV12-4 and TRBJ2-2; 8 bases are a match to TRBD1. J gave up 4 bases and V 3 bases, and 10 bases lay outside the gene matches. The CDR3 is 17 residues long. The CDR3, as DNA: TGTGCCAGCAGTTTTCGGTGGGGACAGGTACGCACCGGGGAGCTGTTTTTT. Its protein is CASSFRWGQVRTGELFF.

V is TRBV5-1 and J is TRBJ2-3; perhaps TRBD1 as D (5 bases). This CDR3 comprises 13 residues. Trimming removed 0 bases at V and 11 bases at J, with 13 bases between. Germline V gives CDR1 SGHRS, CDR2 YFSETQ. The CDR3 here is CASSLGGAPLQYF. The DNA for the CDR3 is TGCGCCAGCAGCTTGGGTGGGGCCCCACTGCAGTATTTT.

The rearrangement joins TRBV5-1 to TRBJ2-7; weak D call: TRBD1 (7 bases). The CDR3 length is 14 residues. V shed 4 bases and J shed 3 bases, with 14 bases lying between them. Per the germline V gene, CDR1 is SGHRS and CDR2 is YFSETQ. CDR3 nucleotides: TGCGCCAGCAGCCCGCGGGACAGATTCTACGAGCAGTACTTC. This codes for CASSPRDRFYEQYF.

The V call is TRBV25-1, the J call TRBJ1-2, with 7 bases lining up with TRBD1. Germline V gene lookup returns CDR1 MGHDK and CDR2 SYGVNS. The junction had 16 bases not matched to a gene; V was cut back by 4 bases and J by 8 bases. This CDR3 has 16 residues. Written as DNA, the CDR3 is TGTGCCAGCAGTGCATACCTGACAGGGAAGAGAGGCGGCTACACCTTC. Its translation: CASSAYLTGKRGGYTF.

The V gene is TRBV12-5, the J gene TRBJ1-5; 11 positions match TRBD1. The CDR3 length is 16 residues. The J segment lost 6 bases and the V segment lost 5 bases, leaving 9 bases of the junction unmatched. The germline gives CDR1 LGHNT, CDR2 FRNRAP. CDR3 region: CASGPGGQGVGQPQHF. Here the CDR3 DNA reads TGTGCTAGTGGTCCCGGGGGACAGGGGGTCGGTCAGCCCCAGCATTTT.

The chain joins TRBV7-9 to TRBJ2-3; the match to TRBD1 covers 8 bases. CDR1 and CDR2 (germline): SEHNR, FQNEAQ (reference sequence). J was trimmed by 1 base and V by 5 bases; bases with no gene match: 8. CDR3 length equals 16 residues. The CDR3 DNA sequence: TGTGCCAGCAGCCAGACAGGGGCGGAAGGCACAGATACGCAGTATTTT. Encoded protein: CASSQTGAEGTDTQYF.

The chain joins TRBV4-3 to TRBJ1-2; 9 bases align to TRBD1. V shed 1 base and J 3 bases; nucleotides not matched to a gene: 9. CDR3 size: 17 residues. CDR1 and CDR2 (germline): LGHNA, YSLEER. The chain's CDR3 is CASSQAWDRERDYGYTF. As DNA, the CDR3 is TGCGCCAGCAGCCAAGCTTGGGACAGGGAAAGAGACTATGGCTACACCTTC.

This clonotype was seen a few times. The CDR3 spells CATSDQWVGAEAFF. CDR3 bases: TGTGCCACCAGTGACCAATGGGTTGGCGCTGAAGCTTTCTTT. The V gene is TRBV24-1, the J gene TRBJ1-1; no clear D gene. Germline-derived CDR1 and CDR2 are KGHDR and SFDVKD. The CDR3 is made up of 14 amino acids. The V end was cut by 4 bases, the J end by 6 bases, with 14 bases between.

The rearrangement joins TRBV20-1 to TRBJ1-6; D unresolved. The V end was cut by 5 bases, the J end by 0 bases, with 20 bases between. Germline V gives CDR1 DFQATT, CDR2 SNEGSKA (reference sequence). This CDR3 has 18 residues. DNA of the CDR3: TGCAGTGCTCGACCCTTTATTGAACTAAGCTCCTATAATTCACCCCTCCACTTT. Encoded protein: CSARPFIELSSYNSPLHF.

There are many counts of this clonotype. The gene calls are TRBV27 and TRBJ2-1, with D tentatively TRBD1 (6 bases). The ends were cut back, 5 bases at V and 4 bases at J, with 9 bases in the middle. Germline V gene lookup returns CDR1 MNHEY and CDR2 SMNVEV (reference sequence). This CDR3 is 13 amino acids long. The CDR3 DNA is TGTGCCAGCAGTCGACAGGAGTACAATGAGCAGTTCTTC. Translated: CASSRQEYNEQFF.

This rearrangement joins TRBV24-1 to TRBJ2-2; 7 nucleotides line up with TRBD1. After removal of 6 bases from V and 8 bases from J, the junction contained 8 bases not matched to a gene. This CDR3 spans 14 amino acids. The germline CDR1 and CDR2 sequences are KGHDR and SFDVKD. CDR3 in DNA: TGTGCCACCAGTTTCGGGACAGCAACTGGGGAGCTGTTTTTT. This translates into CATSFGTATGELFF.

This clonotype was seen a few times. This chain uses TRBV10-3 with TRBJ2-5; D remains unclear. The germline V gene encodes CDR1 ENHRY and CDR2 SYGVKD. V lost 1 base, J lost 1 base, and 13 bases lay in between. The CDR3 is 16 amino acids. CDR3 sequence: CAISEFRSGSQETQYF. In nucleotides, the CDR3 is TGTGCCATCAGTGAGTTCCGATCAGGCAGCCAAGAGACCCAGTACTTC.

This clonotype was seen a handful of times. The chain has TRBV20-1 and TRBJ2-1, with unresolved D. Germline lookup yields CDR1 DFQATT and CDR2 SNEGSKA (reference sequence). V was clipped by 3 bases and J by 0 bases, with 12 bases between them. This CDR3 is built from 15 residues. The CDR3 protein is CSASIQLSSYNEQFF. The CDR3 DNA sequence: TGCAGTGCTAGCATCCAGTTGAGCTCCTACAATGAGCAGTTCTTC.

This clonotype was found many times. V usage is TRBV4-1 and J usage is TRBJ2-1, with D unresolved. The CDR3 is 18 amino acids. Germline CDR1 reads MGHRA; CDR2 reads YSYEKL. V was pared by 0 bases and J by 0 bases, with 15 bases between. The CDR3 sequence is CASSQDLVFVSSYNEQFF. Written as DNA, the CDR3 is TGCGCCAGCAGCCAAGACTTGGTCTTCGTGAGCTCCTACAATGAGCAGTTCTTC.

This clonotype was found many times. The chain combines TRBV28 with TRBJ2-7, with TRBD1 as a possible D gene (6 bases). This CDR3 has 17 amino acids. V was shortened by 2 bases and J by 0 bases, with 17 bases between the two germline ends. Germline CDR1 MDHEN, CDR2 SYDVKM. CDR3 in amino acids: CASSLTPGGGLSYEQYF. The CDR3 nucleotides read TGTGCCAGCAGTTTAACCCCCGGTGGGGGCCTCTCCTACGAGCAGTACTTC.

The V call is TRBV12-3 or TRBV12-4, the J call TRBJ1-2, with D uncertain. V was clipped by 3 bases and J by 6 bases, with 11 bases between them. The CDR3 has 13 amino acids. This CDR3 reads CASSFWQVDGYTF. CDR3 sequence (DNA): TGTGCCAGCAGTTTTTGGCAGGTGGATGGCTACACCTTC.

The chain employs TRBV5-6 and TRBJ2-5, with unresolved D. The germline gives CDR1 SGHDT, CDR2 YYEEEE. The V end lost 4 bases, the J end lost 0 bases, and 10 bases lay between the germline ends. This CDR3 spans 14 amino acids. CDR3 nucleotides: TGTGCCAGCAGCATCCGTCGGTACCAAGAGACCCAGTACTTC. Translation gives CASSIRRYQETQYF.

This rearrangement joins TRBV5-4 to TRBJ2-1; 13 bases match TRBD2. This CDR3 contains 17 residues. V gave up 3 bases and J gave up 4 bases; unmatched junction bases: 7. Germline CDR1 reads SGHNT; CDR2 reads YYREEE (reference sequence). CDR3: CASSSEGLAGEYNEQFF. CDR3 sequence (DNA): TGTGCCAGCAGCTCCGAAGGACTAGCGGGGGAGTACAATGAGCAGTTCTTC.